This T cell receptor (beta chain) was sequenced during a study of T cells after yellow fever vaccination. Production of TCR cDNA was by 5'RACE template switching, which also added a universal primer site and UMIs. MiXCR, applied by TCRdb to the 5' RACE reads, yields one record per CDR3 protein. There are some 600,000 distinct CDR3 sequences in the sample; about a sixth occur only once, and 17% lies in the top ten. Germline CDR1 is MNHNY and CDR2 is SVGAGI (reference sequence). CDR3 length: 13 amino acids. Trimming removed 6 bases at V and 7 bases at J, with 16 bases between. About this clonotype: The antigen is undetermined.

Study-wide findings and caveats: Clones from primary vaccination mostly reappeared after the booster (roughly 95% CD4, approximately 86% CD8).

This sequence originates from a man aged 18 to 29 who received the YFV17D yellow fever vaccine. The sample here was PBMCs, taken more than 4 days after the first yellow fever vaccination. The chain has TRBV6-6 and TRBJ2-7; D might be TRBD2 (7 bases). The CDR3 loop reads CASRTWEGGEQYF. In DNA, the CDR3 is TGTGCCAGCAGGACCTGGGAGGGGGGGGAGCAGTACTTC.